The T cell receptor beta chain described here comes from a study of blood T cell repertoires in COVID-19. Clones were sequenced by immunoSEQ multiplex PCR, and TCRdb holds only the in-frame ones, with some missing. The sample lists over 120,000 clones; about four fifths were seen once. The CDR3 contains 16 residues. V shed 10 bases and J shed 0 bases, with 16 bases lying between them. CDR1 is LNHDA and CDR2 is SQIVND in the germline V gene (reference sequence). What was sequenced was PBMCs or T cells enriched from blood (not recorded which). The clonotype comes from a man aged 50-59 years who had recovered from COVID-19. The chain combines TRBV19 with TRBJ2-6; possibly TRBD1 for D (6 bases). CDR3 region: CATSDRFPSGANVLTF. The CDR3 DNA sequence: TGTGCCACCTCCGACAGGTTCCCCTCTGGGGCCAACGTCCTGACTTTC.